This T cell receptor (beta chain) was obtained from a study of T cells in Graves' hyperthyroidism and ophthalmopathy. Study-level findings and limits: Blood also showed most of the thyroid clonotypes that were expanded above 0.001. For ophthalmopathy, model prediction preceded onset by a median around six months.

Researchers barred patients who had uncontrolled infection, other autoimmune disease, pregnancy or lactation. Clinical symptoms, serum thyroxine, TRAb, thyroid ultrasound and orbital computed tomography informed diagnoses. Germline values: CDR1 SNHLY, CDR2 FYNNEI. CDR3 length: 13 residues. V lost 4 bases to trimming and J lost 6 bases, with 10 bases between them. The source material, RNA transcripts, was used to amplify TCR beta CDR3 regions. A first-round RT-PCR of the TCR CDR3 used the HTBI primer set. TCRdb ran MiXCR on the multiplex PCR reads and lists one entry per CDR3 protein. Of roughly 500,000 distinct CDR3 sequences in the sample, 40% to 55% are singletons; the top ten hold around 47%. There are a few counts of this clonotype. Antigen specificity is unknown.

The chain is built from TRBV2 and TRBJ1-5, with a possible D match to TRBD1 (5 bases). Sequencing used peripheral blood or thyroid tissue (not recorded which). This sequence originates from an adult woman with Graves' disease, either hyperthyroidism or ophthalmopathy (not recorded which). Written as DNA, the CDR3 is TGTGCCAGCAGTGCTGGGACGGGTCAGCCCCAGCATTTT. Translating it yields CASSAGTGQPQHF.